This T cell receptor beta chain was sequenced in a study of human T cells and chemical hapten exposure. Looking at the study overall: Small pooled library volume differences chiefly drove per-sample TCR yield variation.

This clonotype has ten or more counts. TCRdb re-called the RACE reads through MiXCR, storing one row per CDR3 protein. Altogether about 84,000 distinct CDR3 sequences are present, 10% to 11% being singletons, with the ten largest covering under 4.5%. The CDR3 has 17 amino acids. V lost 6 bases and J lost 2, with 17 bases in between. Noted time point: patch test 3, about 24 weeks after DPC sensitization. As for treatment: therapeutic diphenylcyclopropenone sensitization with weekly scalp DPC. This chain joins TRBV12-3 or TRBV12-4 and TRBJ2-6, with TRBD1 as a possible D gene (7 bases). The source of this sequence is a woman in her 50s with alopecia areata. Some clones in this sample may be carry-over from other donors' samples. The sample was whole blood, taken in connection with sensitization to the hapten diphenylcyclopropenone (DPC). The chain's CDR3 is CASRRGQSSTGANVLTF. Here the CDR3 DNA reads TGTGCCAGCAGGCGGGGACAGTCGAGCACTGGGGCCAACGTCCTGACTTTC.